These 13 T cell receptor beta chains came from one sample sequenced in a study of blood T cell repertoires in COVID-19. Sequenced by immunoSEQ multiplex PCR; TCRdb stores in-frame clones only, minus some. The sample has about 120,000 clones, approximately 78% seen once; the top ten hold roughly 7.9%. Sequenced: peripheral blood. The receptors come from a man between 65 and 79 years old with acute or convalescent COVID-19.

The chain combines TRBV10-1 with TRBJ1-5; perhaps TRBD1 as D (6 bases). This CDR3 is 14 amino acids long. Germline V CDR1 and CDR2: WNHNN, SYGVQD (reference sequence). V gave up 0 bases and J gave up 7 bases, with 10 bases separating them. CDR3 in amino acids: CASSESRGGQPQHF. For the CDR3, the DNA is TGCGCCAGCAGTGAGTCGAGGGGGGGACAGCCCCAGCATTTT.

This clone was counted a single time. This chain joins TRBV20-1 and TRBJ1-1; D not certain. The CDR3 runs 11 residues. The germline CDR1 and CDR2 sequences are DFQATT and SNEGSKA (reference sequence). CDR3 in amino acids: CRGTENTEAFF. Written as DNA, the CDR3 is TGCAGGGGCACAGAGAACACTGAAGCTTTCTTT.

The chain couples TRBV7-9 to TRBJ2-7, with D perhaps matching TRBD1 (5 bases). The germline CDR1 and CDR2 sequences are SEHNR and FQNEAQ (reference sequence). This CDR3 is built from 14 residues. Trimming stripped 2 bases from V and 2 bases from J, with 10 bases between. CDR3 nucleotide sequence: TGTGCCAGCAGCTTATGGGGCAGAACCTACGAGCAGTACTTC. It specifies CASSLWGRTYEQYF.

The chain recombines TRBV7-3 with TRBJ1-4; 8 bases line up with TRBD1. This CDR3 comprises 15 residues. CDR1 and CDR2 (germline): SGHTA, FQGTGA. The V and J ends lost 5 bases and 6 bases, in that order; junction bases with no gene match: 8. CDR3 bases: TGTGCCAGCAGCCCTACCGGGACAGGCGATGAAAAACTGTTTTTT. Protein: CASSPTGTGDEKLFF.

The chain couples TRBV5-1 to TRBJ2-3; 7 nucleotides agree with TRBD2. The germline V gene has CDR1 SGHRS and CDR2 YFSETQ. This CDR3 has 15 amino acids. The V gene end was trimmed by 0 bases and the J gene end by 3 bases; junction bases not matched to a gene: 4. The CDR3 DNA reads TGCGCCAGCAGCTTGGTTACGGGGGGTACAGATACGCAGTATTTT. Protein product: CASSLVTGGTDTQYF.

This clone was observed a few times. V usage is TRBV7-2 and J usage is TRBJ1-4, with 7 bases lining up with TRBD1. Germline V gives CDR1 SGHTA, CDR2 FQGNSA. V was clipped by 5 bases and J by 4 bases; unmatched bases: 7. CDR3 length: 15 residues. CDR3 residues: CASSRRGQYNEKLFF. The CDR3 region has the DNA TGTGCCAGCAGCCGGCGGGGACAGTATAATGAAAAACTGTTTTTT.

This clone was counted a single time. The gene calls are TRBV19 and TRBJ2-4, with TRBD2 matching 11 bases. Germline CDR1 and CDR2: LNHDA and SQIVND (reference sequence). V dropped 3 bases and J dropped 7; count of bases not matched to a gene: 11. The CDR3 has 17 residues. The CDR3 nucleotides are TGTGCCAGTAGTATCCACCAAACTAGCGGGGGAGTCAACATTCAGTACTTC. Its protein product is CASSIHQTSGGVNIQYF. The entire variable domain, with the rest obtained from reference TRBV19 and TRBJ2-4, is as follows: DGGITQSPKYLFRKEGQNVTLSCEQNLNHDAMYWYRQDPGQGLRLIYYSQIVNDFQKGDIAEGYSVSREKKESFPLTVTSAQKNPTAFYLCASSIHQTSGGVNIQYFGAGTRLSVL.

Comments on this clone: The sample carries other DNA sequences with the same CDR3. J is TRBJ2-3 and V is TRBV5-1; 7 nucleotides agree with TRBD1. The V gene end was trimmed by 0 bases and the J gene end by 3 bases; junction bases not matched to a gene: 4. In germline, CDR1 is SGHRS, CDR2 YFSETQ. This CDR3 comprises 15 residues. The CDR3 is CASSLEHRGTDTQYF. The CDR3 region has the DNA TGCGCCAGCAGCTTGGAACACAGGGGTACAGATACGCAGTATTTT.

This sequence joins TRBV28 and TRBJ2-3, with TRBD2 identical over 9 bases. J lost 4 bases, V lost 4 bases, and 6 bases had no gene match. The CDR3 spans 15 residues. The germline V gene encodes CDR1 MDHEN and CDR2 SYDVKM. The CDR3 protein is CASSSRGGAADTQYF. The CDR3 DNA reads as TGTGCCAGCAGTTCACGCGGGGGGGCCGCAGATACGCAGTATTTT.

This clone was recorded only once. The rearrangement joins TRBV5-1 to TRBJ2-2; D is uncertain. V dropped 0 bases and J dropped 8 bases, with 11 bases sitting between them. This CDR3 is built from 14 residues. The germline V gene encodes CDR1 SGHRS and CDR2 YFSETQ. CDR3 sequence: CASSLAASEGELFF. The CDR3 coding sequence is TGCGCCAGCAGCTTGGCCGCTTCGGAGGGGGAGCTGTTTTTT.

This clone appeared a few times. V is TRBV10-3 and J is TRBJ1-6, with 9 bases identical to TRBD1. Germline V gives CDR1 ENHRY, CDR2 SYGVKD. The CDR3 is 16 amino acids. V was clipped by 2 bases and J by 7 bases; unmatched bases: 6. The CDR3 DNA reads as TGTGCCATCAGTGAGCACCGGGACAGGGTCAATTCACCCCTCCACTTT. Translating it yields CAISEHRDRVNSPLHF.

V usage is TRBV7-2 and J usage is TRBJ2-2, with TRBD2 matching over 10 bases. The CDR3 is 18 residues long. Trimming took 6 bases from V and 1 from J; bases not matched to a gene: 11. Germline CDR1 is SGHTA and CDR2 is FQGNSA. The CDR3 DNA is TGTGCCAGCAGTTCCAACCCGATAGCGGGGGGGAACACCGGGGAGCTGTTTTTT. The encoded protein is CASSSNPIAGGNTGELFF.

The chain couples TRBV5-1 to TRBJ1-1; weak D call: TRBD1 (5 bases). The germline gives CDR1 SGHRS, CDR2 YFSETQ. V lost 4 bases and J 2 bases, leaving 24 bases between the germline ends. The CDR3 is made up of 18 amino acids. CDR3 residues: CASSPGTGWALINTEAFF. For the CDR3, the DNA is TGCGCCAGCAGCCCGGGTACAGGTTGGGCTTTGATTAACACTGAAGCTTTCTTT.